These T cell receptor beta chains were read from a single sample in a study of PD-L1 blockade in urothelial cancer. The assay was immunoSEQ multiplex PCR, and TCRdb's table has in-frame clones only and misses some. This sample carries around 60,000 clones, under 90% of them seen once, and the ten largest clones take 3.2%. The specimen was PBMCs, collected around atezolizumab (anti-PD-L1) treatment. The receptors here all came from a man between 65 and 85 years old with urothelial cancer. The CDR3 runs from the conserved cysteine through the conserved F or W. D genes are given only for firm matches. Some rows have no size entry. The others give once, few or many, or a class for an expanded clone.

j_call,d_call,clone_size,v_call,cdr3_aa,cdr3_nt
TRBJ2-1,NA,few,TRBV7-2,CASSLALVDNEQFF,TGTGCCAGCAGCTTAGCACTAGTCGACAATGAGCAGTTCTTC
TRBJ1-2,TRBD1,NA,TRBV2,CASSVRTTGENYGYTF,TGTGCCAGCAGTGTTCGAACGACAGGGGAAAACTATGGCTACACCTTC
TRBJ2-1,NA,once,TRBV11-2,CASSLLNEQFF,TGTGCCAGCAGCTTACTGAATGAGCAGTTCTTC
TRBJ2-1,NA,NA,TRBV11-2,CASSAPLAKVYNEQFF,TGTGCCAGCAGCGCTCCGCTAGCAAAAGTCTACAATGAGCAGTTCTTC
TRBJ1-2,NA,NA,TRBV5-1,CASSLAGGRDGYTF,TGCGCCAGCAGCTTGGCCGGGGGTCGAGATGGCTACACCTTC
TRBJ2-1,TRBD1,once,TRBV5-1,CASSLTGAPFNEQFF,TGCGCCAGCAGCCTCACAGGGGCCCCGTTCAATGAGCAGTTCTTC
TRBJ2-1,TRBD2,NA,TRBV19,CASSIRRETFF,TGTGCCAGTAGTATACGGCGGGAGACGTTCTTC
TRBJ1-2,TRBD1,NA,TRBV5-6,CASSGTGTENYGYTF,TGTGCCAGCAGCGGGACGGGGACAGAAAACTATGGCTACACCTTC
TRBJ2-2,NA,NA,TRBV15,CATSKLANTGELFF,TGTGCCACCAGCAAGCTTGCAAACACCGGGGAGCTGTTTTTT
TRBJ2-7,NA,NA,TRBV19,CASSIFGAAPSEQYF,TGTGCCAGTAGTATATTTGGGGCAGCCCCTAGCGAGCAGTACTTC
TRBJ2-7,NA,NA,TRBV4-2,CASSQEEGGGIYEQYF,TGTGCCAGCAGCCAAGAAGAGGGCGGAGGGATCTACGAGCAGTACTTC
TRBJ2-7,TRBD1,NA,TRBV28,CASKGTGSYEQYF,TGTGCCAGCAAAGGGACAGGGAGCTACGAGCAGTACTTC
TRBJ2-1,TRBD2,NA,TRBV7-2,CASAPASSGVDEQFF,TGTGCCAGCGCCCCGGCGTCTAGCGGAGTCGATGAGCAGTTCTTC
TRBJ2-5,TRBD2,NA,TRBV5-1,CASSYSSGATQYF,TGCGCCAGCAGCTACAGTAGCGGGGCGACCCAGTACTTC
TRBJ2-7,TRBD1,NA,TRBV30,CAWGTGFNYEQYF,TGTGCCTGGGGGACAGGGTTTAACTACGAGCAGTACTTC
TRBJ1-2,NA,once,TRBV19,CASSTGQPRGYTF,TGTGCCAGTAGTACCGGACAGCCTCGGGGCTACACCTTC
TRBJ2-3,TRBD1,NA,TRBV9,CASSVVGTALTDTQYF,TGTGCCAGCAGCGTAGTGGGGACAGCCCTCACAGATACGCAGTATTTT
TRBJ2-1,TRBD2,NA,TRBV6-5,CASSQDKVVGGGQFF,TGTGCCAGCAGTCAAGACAAGGTGGTCGGGGGGGGGCAGTTCTTC